What follows describes a single T cell receptor (beta chain). This sample was included in a study of blood T cell repertoires in COVID-19. Study summary: T cells, B-cell-depleted T cells, or PBMCs supplied cDNA or gDNA.

Data came from immunoSEQ multiplex PCR; TCRdb stores just in-frame clones and leaves some out. Among about 48,000 clones listed, approximately 84% were seen once. Germline loops: CDR1 LGHNA, CDR2 YNFKEQ. V shed 4 bases and J 0 bases; nucleotides not matched to a gene: 3. The CDR3 extends over 15 amino acids. What was sequenced was peripheral blood. The receptor was derived from a woman older than 75 with COVID-19, enrolled during active disease. This sequence joins TRBV4-2 and TRBJ2-4; 7 bases are a match to TRBD2. CDR3 nucleotides: TGTGCCAGCAGCCCAAGCGGGGTAGCCAAAAACATTCAGTACTTC. Translation gives CASSPSGVAKNIQYF.